This T cell receptor beta chain is drawn from a study of CD8+ T cells in alopecia areata. Sequencing templates came from extracted RNA that was reverse transcribed into cDNA. The protocol was immunoSEQ multiplex PCR, while the TCRdb copy is restricted to in-frame clones and leaves out a portion. Among some 200,000 clones listed, about 62% were seen once. The CDR3 runs to 13 residues. Germline loops: CDR1 SGHTA, CDR2 FQGNSA. With 5 bases removed from V and 6 bases from J, the gap between germline ends came to 12 bases. The treatment here: oral pan-JAK inhibitor, 5-10 mg twice daily. Lesional scalp punch biopsies and peripheral blood came from alopecia areata patients.

The sample in question was CD4+ T cells sorted from blood, obtained at week 24, from a patient treated with tofacitinib. This chain uses TRBV7-2 with TRBJ2-3; no firm D call. The source is a human donor with alopecia areata. The CDR3 DNA reads as TGTGCCAGCAGCCGTTACAGTGGGGATACGCAGTATTTT. Translating it yields CASSRYSGDTQYF.